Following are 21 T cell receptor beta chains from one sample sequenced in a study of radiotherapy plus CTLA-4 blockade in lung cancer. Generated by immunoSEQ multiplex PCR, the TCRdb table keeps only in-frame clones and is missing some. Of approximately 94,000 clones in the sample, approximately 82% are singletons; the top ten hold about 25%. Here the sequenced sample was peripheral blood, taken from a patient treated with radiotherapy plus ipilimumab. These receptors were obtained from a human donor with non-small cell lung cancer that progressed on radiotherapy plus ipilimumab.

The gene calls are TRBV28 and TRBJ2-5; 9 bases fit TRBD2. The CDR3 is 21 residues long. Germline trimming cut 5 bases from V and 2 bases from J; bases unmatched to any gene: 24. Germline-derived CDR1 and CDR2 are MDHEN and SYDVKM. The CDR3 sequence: CASSPVFAAAGGIGGQETQYF. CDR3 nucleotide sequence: TGTGCCAGCAGTCCGGTCTTCGCAGCAGCGGGAGGTATTGGGGGACAAGAGACCCAGTACTTC.

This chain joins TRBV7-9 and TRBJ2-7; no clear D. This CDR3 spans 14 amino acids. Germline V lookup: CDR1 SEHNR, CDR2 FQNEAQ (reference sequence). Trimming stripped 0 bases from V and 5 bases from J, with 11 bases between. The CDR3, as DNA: TGTGCCAGCAGCTTAGCGCAAGGATGGCACGAGCAGTACTTC. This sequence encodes CASSLAQGWHEQYF.

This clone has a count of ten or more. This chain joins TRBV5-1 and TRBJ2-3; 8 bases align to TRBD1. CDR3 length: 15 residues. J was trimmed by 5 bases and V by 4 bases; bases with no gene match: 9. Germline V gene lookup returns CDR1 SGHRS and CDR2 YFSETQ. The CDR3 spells CASSRDGQGEDTQYF. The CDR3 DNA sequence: TGCGCCAGCAGCCGCGACGGACAGGGTGAAGATACGCAGTATTTT.

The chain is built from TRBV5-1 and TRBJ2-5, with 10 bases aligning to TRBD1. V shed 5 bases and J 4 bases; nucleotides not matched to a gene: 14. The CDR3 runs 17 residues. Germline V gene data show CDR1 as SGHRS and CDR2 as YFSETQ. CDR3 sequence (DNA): TGCGCCAGCAGACGGGGGACCCTCGACAGGGGGCGAGAGACCCAGTACTTC. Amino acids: CASRRGTLDRGRETQYF.

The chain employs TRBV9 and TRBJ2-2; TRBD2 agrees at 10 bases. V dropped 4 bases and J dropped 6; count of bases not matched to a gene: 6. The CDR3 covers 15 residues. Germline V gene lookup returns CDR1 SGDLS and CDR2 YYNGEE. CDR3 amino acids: CASSTSSGRSGELFF. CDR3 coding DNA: TGTGCCAGCAGCACCTCTAGCGGGAGATCCGGGGAGCTGTTTTTT. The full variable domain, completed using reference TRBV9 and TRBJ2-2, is DSGVTQTPKHLITATGQRVTLRCSPRSGDLSVYWYQQSLDQGLQFLIQYYNGEERAKGNILERFSAQQFPDLHSELNLSSLELGDSALYFCASSTSSGRSGELFFGEGSRLTVL.

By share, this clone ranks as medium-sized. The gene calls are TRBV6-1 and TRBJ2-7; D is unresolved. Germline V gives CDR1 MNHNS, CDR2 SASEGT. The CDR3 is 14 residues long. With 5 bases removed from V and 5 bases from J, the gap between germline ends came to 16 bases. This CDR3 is CASSPDDLRNEQYV. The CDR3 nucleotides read TGTGCCAGCAGTCCAGACGACTTGAGGAACGAGCAGTACGTC.

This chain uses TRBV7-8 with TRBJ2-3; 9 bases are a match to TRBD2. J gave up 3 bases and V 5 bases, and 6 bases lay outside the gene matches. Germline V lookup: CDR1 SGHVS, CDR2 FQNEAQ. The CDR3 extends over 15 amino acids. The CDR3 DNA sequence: TGTGCCAGCAGCGCGGGAGGGGGCTGGACAGATACGCAGTATTTT. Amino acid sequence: CASSAGGGWTDTQYF.

The CDR3 reads CSAQGRQQLAKNIQYF. The CDR3 nucleotides read TGCAGCGCCCAAGGGCGACAGCAGCTAGCCAAAAACATTCAGTACTTC. The chain combines TRBV29-1 with TRBJ2-4, with D possibly being TRBD1 (5 bases). Germline CDR1 reads SQVTM; CDR2 reads ANQGSEA. The CDR3 totals 16 residues. The ends were cut back, 7 bases at V and 0 bases at J, with 19 bases in the middle.

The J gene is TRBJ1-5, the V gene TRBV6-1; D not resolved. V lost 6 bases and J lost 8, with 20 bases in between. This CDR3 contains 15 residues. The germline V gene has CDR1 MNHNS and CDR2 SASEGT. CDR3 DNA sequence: TGTGCCAGCAGGTCCGTGGGAAACCAGCGGGAGCCCCAGCATTTT. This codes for CASRSVGNQREPQHF.

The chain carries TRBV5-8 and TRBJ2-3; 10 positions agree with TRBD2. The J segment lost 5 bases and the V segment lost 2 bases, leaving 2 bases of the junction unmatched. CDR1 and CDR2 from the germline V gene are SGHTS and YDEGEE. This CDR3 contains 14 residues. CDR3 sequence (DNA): TGTGCCAGCAGCTTCCTAGCGGGAGAAGATACGCAGTATTTT. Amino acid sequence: CASSFLAGEDTQYF.

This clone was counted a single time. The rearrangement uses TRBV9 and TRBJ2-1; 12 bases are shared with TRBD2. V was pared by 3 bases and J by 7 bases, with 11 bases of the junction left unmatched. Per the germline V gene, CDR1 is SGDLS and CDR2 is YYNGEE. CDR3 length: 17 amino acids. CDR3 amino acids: CASSGGLTSGSSNEQFF. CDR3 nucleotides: TGTGCCAGCAGCGGGGGACTGACTAGCGGGAGTTCGAATGAGCAGTTCTTC. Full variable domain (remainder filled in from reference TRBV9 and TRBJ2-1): DSGVTQTPKHLITATGQRVTLRCSPRSGDLSVYWYQQSLDQGLQFLIQYYNGEERAKGNILERFSAQQFPDLHSELNLSSLELGDSALYFCASSGGLTSGSSNEQFFGPGTRLTVL.

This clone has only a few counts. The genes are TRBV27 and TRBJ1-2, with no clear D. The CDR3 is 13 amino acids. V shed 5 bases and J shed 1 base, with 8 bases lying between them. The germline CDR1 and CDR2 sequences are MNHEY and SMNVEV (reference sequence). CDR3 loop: CASSLLYNYGYTF. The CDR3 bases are TGTGCCAGCAGTCTACTATATAACTATGGCTACACCTTC.

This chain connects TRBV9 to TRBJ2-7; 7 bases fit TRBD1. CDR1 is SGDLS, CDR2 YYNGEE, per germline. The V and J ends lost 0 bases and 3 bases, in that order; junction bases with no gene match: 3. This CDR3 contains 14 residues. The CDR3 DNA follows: TGTGCCAGCAGCGTAGAGGGGGCCCGCTACGAGCAGTACTTC. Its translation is CASSVEGARYEQYF.

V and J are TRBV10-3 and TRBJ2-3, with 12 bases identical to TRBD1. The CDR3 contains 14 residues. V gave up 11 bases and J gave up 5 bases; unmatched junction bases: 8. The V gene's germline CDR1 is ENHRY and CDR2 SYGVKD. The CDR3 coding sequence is TGTGCCGTCTCCGGGACAGGGGGCAAAGATACGCAGTATTTT. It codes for CAVSGTGGKDTQYF.

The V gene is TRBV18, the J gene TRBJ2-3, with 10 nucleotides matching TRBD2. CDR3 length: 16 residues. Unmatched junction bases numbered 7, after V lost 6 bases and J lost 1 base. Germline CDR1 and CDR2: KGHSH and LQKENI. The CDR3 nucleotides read TGTGCCAGCTCGGATGGACTAGCGGAAGGCACAGATACGCAGTATTTT. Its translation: CASSDGLAEGTDTQYF.

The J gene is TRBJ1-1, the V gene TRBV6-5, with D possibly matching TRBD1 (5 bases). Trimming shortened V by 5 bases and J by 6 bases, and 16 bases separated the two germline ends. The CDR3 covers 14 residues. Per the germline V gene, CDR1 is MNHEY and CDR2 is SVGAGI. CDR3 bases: TGTGCCAGCAGTCCCCGAGACAGAAAGCCTGAAGCTTTCTTT. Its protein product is CASSPRDRKPEAFF.

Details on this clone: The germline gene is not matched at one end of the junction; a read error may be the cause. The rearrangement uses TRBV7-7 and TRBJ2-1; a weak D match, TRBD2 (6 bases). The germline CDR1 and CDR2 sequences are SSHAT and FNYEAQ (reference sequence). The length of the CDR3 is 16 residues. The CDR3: CASSSGRTISYNEQFF. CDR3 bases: TGTGCTAGCAGCTCGGGCCGGACTATCTCCTACAATGAGCAGTTCTTC.

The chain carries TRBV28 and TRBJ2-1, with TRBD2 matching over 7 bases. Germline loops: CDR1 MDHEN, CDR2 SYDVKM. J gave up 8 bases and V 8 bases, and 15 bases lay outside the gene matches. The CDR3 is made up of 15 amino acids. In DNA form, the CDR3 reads TGTGCCAGCCCCCCGGTTGGCGGGAGTCACGATGAGCAGTTCTTC. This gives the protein CASPPVGGSHDEQFF.

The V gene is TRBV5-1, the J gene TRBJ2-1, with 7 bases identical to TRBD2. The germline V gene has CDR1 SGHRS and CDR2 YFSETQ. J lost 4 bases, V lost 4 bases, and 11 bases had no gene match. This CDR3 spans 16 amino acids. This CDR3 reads CASSLTASGVYNEQFF. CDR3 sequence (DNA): TGCGCCAGCAGCCTAACCGCTAGCGGAGTTTACAATGAGCAGTTCTTC.

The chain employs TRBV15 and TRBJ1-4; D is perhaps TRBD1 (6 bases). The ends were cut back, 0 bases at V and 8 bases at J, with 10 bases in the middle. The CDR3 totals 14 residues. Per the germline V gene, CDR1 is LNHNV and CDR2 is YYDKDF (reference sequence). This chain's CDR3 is CATSREQGGEKLFF. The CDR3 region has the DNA TGTGCCACCAGCAGAGAACAGGGAGGGGAAAAACTGTTTTTT.

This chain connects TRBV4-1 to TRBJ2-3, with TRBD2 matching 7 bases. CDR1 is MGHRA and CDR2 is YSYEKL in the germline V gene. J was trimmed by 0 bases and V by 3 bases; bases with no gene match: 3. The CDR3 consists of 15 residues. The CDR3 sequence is CASSHTSVSTDTQYF. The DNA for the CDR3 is TGCGCCAGCAGCCATACTAGCGTTAGCACAGATACGCAGTATTTT.